This TCR beta chain was sequenced during a study of shared clonotypes between healthy human individuals. General observations from the study: Researchers found naive subsets generally carried larger estimated richness than memory subsets. Sorted-subset sequencing, rarefaction showed, was incomplete despite large depth. Clonotype sharing across a few donors was observed for about 4.8% of naive CD4 clonotypes.

Each donor was a Caucasian adult residing in Nashville, Tennessee. Details on this clone: The target antigen is unknown. This sample includes further DNA sequences coding for the same CDR3.

This CDR3 region has 16 residues. Germline V gene sequence: CDR1 SGDLS, CDR2 YYNGEE. After removal of 2 bases from V and 2 bases from J, the junction contained 3 bases not matched to a gene. Repertoires were generated with immunoSEQ multiplex PCR, while TCRdb's copy carries only in-frame clones and drops some. The data show millions of clones, 85% to 95% seen once. The sample consisted of naive CD4+ T cells from PBMCs. As to subset: CD45RA+ positively selected. This TCR was recovered from a man between 18 and 35 years old in good health. Some clones in this sample may be carry-over from other donors' samples. J is TRBJ2-1 and V is TRBV9; the match to TRBD2 covers 11 bases. The CDR3 DNA reads as TGTGCCAGCAGCGTCGGGGGACTAGCGGCCTACAATGAGCAGTTCTTC. Translating gives CASSVGGLAAYNEQFF.